This T cell receptor (beta chain) was captured in a study of blood T cell repertoires in COVID-19. The CDR3 is 14 amino acids. V lost 2 bases, J lost 8 bases, and 12 bases lay in between. Germline CDR1 is MDHEN and CDR2 is SYDVKM. Clones were sequenced by immunoSEQ multiplex PCR, and TCRdb holds only the in-frame ones, with some missing. The table lists more than 200,000 clones, roughly nine tenths of them singletons. J is TRBJ1-4 and V is TRBV28; D remains unclear. Sequencing was done on a sample of peripheral blood. This sequence originates from a man aged 35 to 55 with acute or convalescent COVID-19. CDR3 sequence: CASSLRGLEEKLFF. The CDR3, as DNA: TGTGCCAGCAGTTTACGAGGGCTCGAGGAAAAACTGTTTTTT.